A single sample gave rise to the 14 T cell receptor beta chains below, sequenced in a study of response to subunit inactivated influenza vaccine. One entry per CDR3 protein, called by TCRdb with MiXCR from the RT-PCR reads. The sample comprises about 570,000 distinct CDR3 sequences, approximately 11% of which are singletons, and 8% to 13% rests with the top ten. These data were likewise used in another study, on T cells expressing NK-cell markers. That study adds: For TCR beta, cDNA was produced by 5'RACE template switching with UMIs.

Sequencing was performed on PBMCs from blood, taken on the day of vaccination. The source of these receptors is a man between 45 and 60 years old who received an inactivated influenza vaccine.

The table lists this clonotype with many counts. V usage is TRBV20-1 and J usage is TRBJ2-5; 7 positions agree with TRBD1. J lost 4 bases, V lost 6 bases, and 11 bases had no gene match. The CDR3 loop spans 14 amino acids. Germline assignment: CDR1 DFQATT and CDR2 SNEGSKA (reference sequence). CDR3 in amino acids: CSARRDSSRETQYF. Here the CDR3 DNA reads TGCAGTGCCAGACGGGACAGTAGTCGAGAGACCCAGTACTTC.

This clonotype came up a few times. This sequence joins TRBV20-1 and TRBJ2-5, with 8 bases fitting TRBD2. The germline V gene encodes CDR1 DFQATT and CDR2 SNEGSKA (reference sequence). This CDR3 has 13 amino acids. Unmatched junction bases numbered 8, after V lost 6 bases and J lost 5 bases. DNA for the CDR3: TGCAGTGCACGGACTAGCTTTAAGGAGACCCAGTACTTC. Protein sequence: CSARTSFKETQYF.

There are a few counts of this clonotype. The rearrangement uses TRBV28 and TRBJ2-7; 8 nucleotides align to TRBD1. With 3 bases clipped from V and 6 bases from J, the junction kept 10 bases outside the gene matches. Germline V gives CDR1 MDHEN, CDR2 SYDVKM. The CDR3 runs 15 residues. This chain's CDR3 is CASSFPGTGGLEQYF. The CDR3 DNA reads TGTGCCAGCAGTTTCCCCGGGACAGGAGGGCTCGAGCAGTACTTC.

The V gene is TRBV3-1, the J gene TRBJ2-7, with 7 bases identical to TRBD1. CDR1 and CDR2 (germline): LGHDT, YNNKEL (reference sequence). V shed 6 bases and J 3 bases; nucleotides not matched to a gene: 8. The CDR3 contains 14 residues. The CDR3 DNA is TGTGCCAGCAGTCGACAGGGTAAGGACTACGAGCAGTACTTC. Translating gives CASSRQGKDYEQYF.

The V gene is TRBV15, the J gene TRBJ1-2; D ambiguous. CDR3 length equals 15 residues. V was cut by 3 bases and J by 3 bases, with 14 bases left in between. CDR1 and CDR2 from the germline V gene are LNHNV and YYDKDF (reference sequence). The DNA of the CDR3 is TGTGCCACCAGCAGCCCCCCGCCGGGTTACTATGGCTACACCTTC. It specifies CATSSPPPGYYGYTF.

This clonotype appeared many times. This chain uses TRBV6-2 or TRBV6-3 with TRBJ2-1, with a possible D match to TRBD1 (6 bases). Per the germline V gene, CDR1 is MNHEY and CDR2 is SVGEGT. V was clipped by 4 bases and J by 5 bases, with 15 bases between them. This CDR3 has 15 amino acids. The CDR3: CASSWAMGAHNEQFF. CDR3 coding DNA: TGTGCCAGCAGTTGGGCTATGGGGGCCCACAATGAGCAGTTCTTC.

V and J are TRBV24-1 and TRBJ2-7, with unresolved D. The germline V gene has CDR1 KGHDR and CDR2 SFDVKD. Trimming shortened V by 3 bases and J by 0 bases, and 14 bases separated the two germline ends. This CDR3 spans 16 amino acids. The CDR3 sequence is CATSDQGSASSYEQYF. The CDR3 nucleotides are TGTGCCACCAGTGATCAAGGGTCGGCCAGCTCCTACGAGCAGTACTTC.

This clonotype was observed a few times. The CDR3 loop reads CASRETGLNYGYTF. CDR3 DNA: TGTGCCAGCAGAGAAACAGGGCTCAACTATGGCTACACCTTC. V is TRBV12-3 or TRBV12-4 and J is TRBJ1-2; D is possibly TRBD1 (6 bases). This CDR3 has 14 residues. The V end lost 6 bases, the J end lost 2 bases, and 13 bases lay between the germline ends.

The sample holds a few counts of this clonotype. This rearrangement joins TRBV20-1 to TRBJ2-1; D may be TRBD2 (5 bases). Germline values: CDR1 DFQATT, CDR2 SNEGSKA (reference sequence). V gave up 2 bases and J gave up 0 bases, with 14 bases separating them. The CDR3 spans 16 residues. For the CDR3, the DNA is TGCAGTGCTAGAAAGGTGGGAGTAGTCTCCTACAATGAGCAGTTCTTC. Translating gives CSARKVGVVSYNEQFF.

CDR3 residues: CAREQRDSLGSPLHF. The CDR3 region has the DNA TGTGCCAGAGAGCAACGGGACTCCCTAGGTTCACCCCTCCACTTT. The chain couples TRBV12-3 or TRBV12-4 to TRBJ1-6, with a tentative D call TRBD1 (5 bases). V was pared by 9 bases and J by 9 bases, with 21 bases between. CDR3 size: 15 residues.

This clonotype was found a few times. The chain carries TRBV9 and TRBJ1-5, with D possibly being TRBD1 (5 bases). This CDR3 spans 13 amino acids. Germline V CDR1 and CDR2: SGDLS, YYNGEE. V lost 3 bases and J lost 7, with 11 bases in between. CDR3 in DNA: TGTGCCAGCAGCGAGACAGTCGGACAGCCCCAGCATTTT. As protein: CASSETVGQPQHF.

The gene calls are TRBV10-3 and TRBJ2-4; 11 nucleotides agree with TRBD2. Germline V gene lookup returns CDR1 ENHRY and CDR2 SYGVKD. The CDR3 loop spans 15 amino acids. With V trimmed by 0 bases and J by 6 bases, 1 base remained unmatched. CDR3 protein: CAISESTSGGNIQYF. The CDR3 DNA reads TGTGCCATCAGTGAGTCAACTAGCGGGGGAAACATTCAGTACTTC.

This clonotype was seen more than once but under ten times. CDR3 nucleotide sequence: TGCAGCGTTGAAGAAAGGGGCGGGAGTATAGAGACCCAGTACTTC. It specifies CSVEERGGSIETQYF. The chain couples TRBV29-1 to TRBJ2-5; 7 bases fit TRBD2. CDR1 and CDR2 from the germline V gene are SQVTM and ANQGSEA. The CDR3 length is 15 residues. V lost 0 bases and J lost 4; bases outside the gene matches: 8.

This chain connects TRBV27 to TRBJ2-1; D remains unclear. CDR1 MNHEY and CDR2 SMNVEV come from the germline V gene (reference sequence). V lost 10 bases, J lost 6 bases, and 10 bases lay in between. The CDR3 is made up of 11 amino acids. For the CDR3, the DNA is TGTGCCACTTCAACCTTCAATGAGCAGTTCTTC. Its translation is CATSTFNEQFF.